This paragraph covers one T cell receptor beta chain sequence. The antigen is not known. The CDR3 end shows no conserved phenylalanine or tryptophan, and so a read error is likely. No DNA is shown, since the ends of the CDR3 on it are uncertain; the CDR3 is the one TCRdb lists. The template for TCR beta VDJ and CDR3 sequence profiling was genomic DNA. Via MiXCR, TCRdb re-called the reads, giving one row per CDR3 protein. The sample lists hundreds of thousands of distinct CDR3 sequences, approximately 82% occurring once. This record belongs to a study of CD8+CD57+ T cells in acquired aplastic anemia. Patients selected for sequencing had displayed CD8+CD57+ cell expansion by flow cytometry. There were no patients without severe acquired aplastic anemia. Blood was sampled before the patients had received any therapy. Study conclusions and caveats: The number of CD8+ CDR3 sequences shared by patients and controls was twenty-nine.

Including both end residues, the CDR3 is 13 amino acids long. The germline V gene encodes CDR1 SGHVT and CDR2 SQSDAQ. The sequenced sample consisted of sorted CD4+, CD8+, or CD8+CD57+ T cells (not recorded which) from PBMCs. The sequence was collected from a human donor with aplastic anemia. The chain links TRBV7-4 to TRBJ2-3; the table gives TRBD2 as D, unverified against the DNA. Here the CDR3 reads CASSFASAMRSSS.